The 18 T cell receptor beta chains below all came from one sample that was sequenced in a study of T cell responses to AZD1222 COVID-19 vaccine. The repertoire was sequenced with immunoSEQ multiplex PCR; TCRdb's copy has only in-frame clones and lacks some. The data show 90,000 to 150,000 clones, nearly 90% seen once. The specimen comprised peripheral blood, sampled on day 0 of AZD1222 vaccination. These receptors all come from an adult in good health.

The J gene is TRBJ1-2, the V gene TRBV5-1; no clear D. The CDR3 sequence is 14 residues long. Per the germline V gene, CDR1 is SGHRS and CDR2 is YFSETQ. Trimming took 0 bases from V and 5 from J, leaving 11 bases between them. The DNA for the CDR3 is TGCGCCAGCAGCTTGGCCCCGGCCCTGTATGGCTACACCTTC. Translated, it gives CASSLAPALYGYTF.

The chain joins TRBV28 to TRBJ1-1; D uncertain. The germline CDR1 and CDR2 sequences are MDHEN and SYDVKM. CDR3 length: 13 amino acids. Trimming stripped 6 bases from V and 7 bases from J, with 15 bases between. The CDR3 region has the DNA TGTGCCAGCAGCACCCCCCCCCGGGGTGAAGCTTTCTTT. It encodes CASSTPPRGEAFF.

This chain uses TRBV6-6 with TRBJ2-7; D may be TRBD1 (5 bases). CDR1 is MNHNY, CDR2 SVGAGI, per germline (reference sequence). Trimming left V 2 bases short and J 6 bases short, with 11 bases between. The CDR3 has 13 amino acids. The CDR3 nucleotides are TGTGCCAGCAGTTACACCGACAGCGCCGAGCAGTACTTC. It specifies CASSYTDSAEQYF.

The chain links TRBV13 to TRBJ2-5; TRBD2 aligns across 11 bases. This CDR3 is 16 amino acids long. CDR1 and CDR2 from the germline V gene are PRHDT and FYEKMQ (reference sequence). V gave up 2 bases and J gave up 4 bases; unmatched junction bases: 6. The CDR3 sequence: CASSLSLAGGGETQYF. The CDR3, as DNA: TGTGCCAGCAGCTTATCCCTAGCGGGGGGTGGAGAGACCCAGTACTTC.

The chain uses TRBV30 and TRBJ2-1, with D perhaps being TRBD1 or TRBD2 (5 bases each). The germline V gene has CDR1 GTSNPN and CDR2 SVGIG (reference sequence). This CDR3 contains 14 residues. The V end lost 5 bases, the J end lost 4 bases, and 15 bases lay between the germline ends. CDR3 sequence: CAWQSGPNYNEQFF. DNA for the CDR3: TGTGCCTGGCAGTCGGGGCCAAATTACAATGAGCAGTTCTTC.

V and J are TRBV30 and TRBJ2-1; D remains unclear. Per germline, CDR1 GTSNPN and CDR2 SVGIG (reference sequence). The V gene lost 1 base and the J gene lost 2 bases, with 3 bases spanning the gap. The CDR3 contains 12 residues. CDR3 sequence reads: CAWSATYNEQFF. The CDR3, as DNA: TGTGCCTGGAGTGCGACCTACAATGAGCAGTTCTTC.

The V and J genes are TRBV30 and TRBJ1-2; D gene uncertain. Germline CDR1 and CDR2: GTSNPN and SVGIG (reference sequence). V lost 5 bases and J lost 4, with 14 bases in between. The CDR3 contains 13 residues. The CDR3 coding sequence is TGTGCCTGGCCGGCCCCCGTCACCTATGGCTACACCTTC. This gives the protein CAWPAPVTYGYTF.

The chain couples TRBV7-8 to TRBJ2-1, with TRBD2 identical over 13 bases. This CDR3 is 16 amino acids long. In germline, CDR1 is SGHVS, CDR2 FQNEAQ. V was clipped by 3 bases and J by 5 bases; unmatched bases: 4. This CDR3 is CASSFPGTSGNNEQFF. CDR3 DNA: TGTGCCAGCAGCTTCCCGGGGACTAGCGGGAACAATGAGCAGTTCTTC.

A few counts support this clone. The chain couples TRBV20-1 to TRBJ1-2; D is unclear. The CDR3 sequence is 13 residues long. The germline V and J ends were trimmed by 3 bases and 8 bases, with 16 bases remaining between them. Germline V lookup: CDR1 DFQATT, CDR2 SNEGSKA (reference sequence). In DNA, the CDR3 is TGCAGTGCTAGTGTTCAGGCAGATGGAGGCTACACCTTC. Residues: CSASVQADGGYTF.

V is TRBV5-1 and J is TRBJ2-3, with 11 bases that match TRBD2. V shed 4 bases, J shed 1 base, and the junction held 5 bases outside the gene matches. CDR3 size: 16 residues. Per the germline V gene, CDR1 is SGHRS and CDR2 is YFSETQ. In nucleotides, the CDR3 is TGCGCCAGCAGCCCCATAGCGGGAGGGGGCACAGATACGCAGTATTTT. This codes for CASSPIAGGGTDTQYF.

The V gene is TRBV6-5, the J gene TRBJ1-2; D perhaps matches TRBD1 (6 bases). Germline values: CDR1 MNHEY, CDR2 SVGAGI. V was pared by 6 bases and J by 8 bases, with 19 bases between. The CDR3 is 14 amino acids. The CDR3 DNA sequence: TGTGCCAGCAGATCAGGGGTTGTAGGCAGGGGCTACACCTTC. It encodes CASRSGVVGRGYTF.

The chain uses TRBV18 and TRBJ2-3, with 9 positions matching TRBD1. The CDR3 has 16 residues. The germline V gene has CDR1 KGHSH and CDR2 LQKENI. The junction had 7 bases not matched to a gene; V was cut back by 3 bases and J by 3 bases. For the CDR3, the DNA is TGTGCCAGCTCACCCCAAAGGGACAGGGCTACAGATACGCAGTATTTT. Translated, it gives CASSPQRDRATDTQYF.

The chain uses TRBV5-1 and TRBJ1-1; 10 bases are shared with TRBD1. Trimming cost V 4 bases and J 0 bases; bases outside gene matches: 6. The CDR3 sequence is 16 residues long. In germline, CDR1 is SGHRS, CDR2 YFSETQ. The CDR3 DNA reads TGCGCCAGCAGCCTGGGACAGGGGTTCATGAACACTGAAGCTTTCTTT. It yields the protein CASSLGQGFMNTEAFF.

This chain uses TRBV4-1 with TRBJ2-3; TRBD1 might be the D (6 bases). V was cut by 0 bases and J by 3 bases, with 19 bases left in between. The CDR3 totals 18 residues. Per germline, CDR1 MGHRA and CDR2 YSYEKL. The CDR3 region is CASSQDPLGAGSTDTQYF. DNA of the CDR3: TGCGCCAGCAGCCAAGACCCGCTGGGGGCAGGGAGTACAGATACGCAGTATTTT.

This clone was observed a few times. The chain is built from TRBV10-1 and TRBJ1-1, with D tentatively TRBD1 (6 bases). Trimming left V 3 bases short and J 0 bases short, with 11 bases between. The CDR3 is 15 residues long. Looked up from germline, CDR1 is WNHNN and CDR2 is SYGVQD (reference sequence). CDR3 in DNA: TGCGCCAGCAGTGATAGGGGGATTATGAACACTGAAGCTTTCTTT. As protein: CASSDRGIMNTEAFF.

The rearrangement uses TRBV21-1 and TRBJ2-3; the D call TRBD2 from the table was never checked on the DNA. TRBV21-1 is labeled a pseudogene. This CDR3 contains 18 residues. The CDR3 bases are TGTGCCAGCAGCACCCTGGGGCGGGAGGGTGAGATGACAGATACGCAGTATTTT. It codes for CASSTLGREGEMTDTQYF.

This clone was detected once. The chain recombines TRBV2 with TRBJ2-1, with TRBD2 matching over 10 bases. The ends lost 6 bases at V and 10 bases at J; junction bases unmatched: 12. CDR3 length equals 15 residues. Germline V CDR1 and CDR2: SNHLY, FYNNEI. CDR3 in amino acids: CASSAPSGRIREQFF. CDR3 DNA sequence: TGTGCCAGCAGCGCCCCTAGCGGGAGAATCAGGGAGCAGTTCTTC.

The chain employs TRBV9 and TRBJ1-1; D is unresolved. CDR1 is SGDLS, CDR2 YYNGEE, per germline. The CDR3 is 16 residues long. V lost 4 bases and J 2 bases, leaving 18 bases between the germline ends. Here the CDR3 reads CASSPRVGMENTEAFF. The CDR3 DNA follows: TGTGCCAGCAGCCCCCGGGTAGGGATGGAAAACACTGAAGCTTTCTTT.